One sample yielded the 5 T cell receptor beta chains listed below, sequenced in a study of cytomegalovirus exposure and HLA in healthy donors (dated 2017 in TCRdb). The library was generated by the immunoSEQ multiplex PCR assay. A mixture of 60 forward primers for TCR Vbeta segments and 13 reverse primers for TCR Jbeta segments was used in the multiplex PCR. Not all clones reach the TCRdb copy of this immuneACCESS table, which keeps in-frame sequences only. Checked studies attribute under half of the gap to unresolved V genes and leave the rest unexplained. The sample data list approximately 110,000 clones, and roughly three quarters of these were observed just once. In total, the top ten clones hold approximately 3% of the sample. The sample consisted of PBMCs. The receptors originated from a young man in good health and CMV-seronegative.

The J gene is TRBJ1-2, the V gene TRBV7-9; D uncertain. This CDR3 region has 11 residues. Germline V CDR1 and CDR2: SEHNR, FQNEAQ (reference sequence). V lost 6 bases and J 6 bases, leaving 8 bases between the germline ends. CDR3 DNA: TGTGCCAGCAGGCCTCCTAATGGCTACACCTTC. Translation gives CASRPPNGYTF.

This clone was observed a few times. The V gene is TRBV5-4, the J gene TRBJ1-2; 11 nucleotides line up with TRBD1. CDR3 size: 15 residues. The germline CDR1 and CDR2 sequences are SGHNT and YYREEE (reference sequence). Trimming removed 0 bases from V and 4 bases from J; junction bases left unmatched: 2. The CDR3 DNA reads TGTGCCAGCAGCTTGGGCGGGACAGGGGGCTATGGCTACACCTTC. Amino acids: CASSLGGTGGYGYTF.

The chain combines TRBV7-2 with TRBJ1-1; D remains unclear. The CDR3 totals 14 residues. Trimming pared 5 bases from V and 4 bases from J, leaving 14 bases between. Germline V gene sequence: CDR1 SGHTA, CDR2 FQGNSA. The CDR3 region is CASSALKTGTEAFF. The CDR3 bases are TGTGCCAGCAGCGCCCTAAAGACGGGCACTGAAGCTTTCTTT.

CDR3 in amino acids: CASSLTVQETQYF. The CDR3, as DNA: TGTGCCAGCAGCTTGACAGTTCAAGAGACCCAGTACTTC. The chain carries TRBV7-2 and TRBJ2-5; tentatively, D is TRBD1 (5 bases). Germline assignment: CDR1 SGHTA and CDR2 FQGNSA. The CDR3 extends over 13 amino acids. V was shortened by 3 bases and J by 2 bases, with 7 bases between the two germline ends.

The sample holds a few counts of this clone. This rearrangement joins TRBV5-5 to TRBJ2-3, with a weak D call TRBD1 (5 bases). V lost 0 bases to trimming and J lost 8 bases, with 16 bases between them. Per germline, CDR1 SGHKS and CDR2 YYEKEE (reference sequence). CDR3 length: 15 residues. CDR3 amino acids: CASSLGRVGVGTQYF. The CDR3, as DNA: TGTGCCAGCAGCTTGGGCAGGGTAGGGGTTGGTACGCAGTATTTT.